This T cell receptor (beta chain) was captured in a study of naive and memory T cell subsets. The V end lost 0 bases, the J end lost 8 bases, and 17 bases lay between the germline ends. Germline V CDR1 and CDR2: SGHRS, YFSETQ. The CDR3 is 15 residues long. Whole-study findings and limits: Possibly reflecting memory cells re-expressing CD45RA, a few larger clonotypes occurred in naive repertoires, especially CD8. Over 85% of naive TCR sequences appeared only once, unlike memory subsets.

This clonotype was seen a few times. Its antigen is as yet unknown. The beta constant-region primer was an equimolar mix of two oligonucleotides covering TRBC1 and TRBC2. Four rounds of PCR amplified the ligated cDNA using nested alpha and beta constant-region primers plus SP2. An oligonucleotide with the SP2 primer and a 12-nucleotide UMI was ligated to the cDNA 3' end. Using its own MiXCR run on the UMI-ligation and nested PCR reads, TCRdb lists one record per CDR3 protein. The sample records roughly 99,000 distinct CDR3 sequences, roughly 12% being singletons. CD4 T cells were positively selected, then CD8 T cells from the CD4-negative fraction. Cells stained for CD3, CD4, CD8, CD45RA, CD27 and viability were sorted into four CD45RA/CD27 subsets.

The sequencing input was naive CD4+ T cells from blood. The genes are TRBV5-1 and TRBJ1-1; a weak D match, TRBD1 (5 bases). This TCR derives from a human donor in good health. In DNA, the CDR3 is TGCGCCAGCAGCTTGGTGGCAGGCCGCGGGGGGGAAGCTTTCTTT. It translates to CASSLVAGRGGEAFF.